Shown below are 25 T cell receptor beta chains from a single sample sequenced in a study of T-cell reconstitution after alpha-beta-depleted transplantation in children. It was with unique molecular identifiers that the TCRbeta library was prepared. TCRdb analysed the PCR reads with MiXCR anew, one entry per CDR3 protein. The sample has some 490,000 distinct CDR3 sequences, around an eighth seen once. The sequencing used PBMCs from the stem cell graft donor, collected from the stem cell graft. These receptors were obtained from a human donor who donated a stem cell graft to a child with combined immunodeficiency.

This chain connects TRBV4-3 to TRBJ2-7, with 7 bases fitting TRBD1. CDR3 size: 15 residues. Looked up from germline, CDR1 is LGHNA and CDR2 is YSLEER. The ends lost 1 base at V and 2 bases at J; junction bases unmatched: 5. The CDR3: CASSQGTRGTYEQYF. CDR3 DNA sequence: TGCGCCAGCAGCCAAGGTACCAGGGGGACCTACGAGCAGTACTTC.

This clonotype was counted only a few times. The junction differs from germline at one of its ends, possibly a read error. The chain has TRBV12-3 or TRBV12-4 and TRBJ2-5, with D perhaps matching TRBD1 or TRBD2 (5 bases each). This CDR3 is 11 amino acids long. CDR3 in amino acids: CASSLGGIVDF. In nucleotides, the CDR3 is TGTGCCAGCAGTTTAGGGGGGATCGTGGACTTC.

The chain has TRBV27 and TRBJ2-3; either TRBD1 or TRBD2 may supply D (6 bases each). The CDR3 runs to 15 residues. V was shortened by 7 bases and J by 2 bases, with 16 bases between the two germline ends. Germline V CDR1 and CDR2: MNHEY, SMNVEV (reference sequence). CDR3 region: CASKLRGGHTDTQYF. In DNA, the CDR3 is TGTGCCAGCAAACTCAGGGGAGGTCACACAGATACGCAGTATTTT.

In this sample, this clonotype turned up a few times. The V call is TRBV29-1, the J call TRBJ2-5, with D maybe TRBD1 (6 bases). The germline CDR1 and CDR2 sequences are SQVTM and ANQGSEA. Trimming cost V 6 bases and J 4 bases, with 12 bases left between them. The CDR3 is 12 amino acids. This CDR3 reads CSVGHMGETQYF. CDR3 coding DNA: TGCAGCGTGGGACATATGGGAGAGACCCAGTACTTC.

This chain uses TRBV6-1 with TRBJ2-2, with D uncertain. Germline values: CDR1 MNHNS, CDR2 SASEGT. The germline V and J ends were trimmed by 6 bases and 1 base, with 12 bases remaining between them. The CDR3 has 15 amino acids. CDR3 nucleotide sequence: TGTGCCAGCAGAATCACGACCCTGAACACCGGGGAGCTGTTTTTT. Protein: CASRITTLNTGELFF.

The chain couples TRBV7-2 to TRBJ2-5; 8 bases are a match to TRBD1. V lost 5 bases, J lost 5 bases, and 7 bases stayed unmatched. Germline values: CDR1 SGHTA, CDR2 FQGNSA. This CDR3 region has 14 residues. This CDR3 reads CASSTRTGSETQYF. For the CDR3, the DNA is TGTGCCAGCAGCACCCGGACAGGGTCGGAGACCCAGTACTTC.

A note on this clonotype: This may be a read error, as it is one base from a much larger clone. The V call is TRBV11-3, the J call TRBJ2-1, with 12 positions matching TRBD2. V lost 4 bases to trimming and J lost 5 bases; unmatched junction nucleotides: 6. The germline V gene encodes CDR1 SGHNT and CDR2 YENEEA. The CDR3 loop spans 16 amino acids. CDR3 in amino acids: CASSSLAGGPNNEQFF. Written as DNA, the CDR3 is TGTGCCAGCAGCTCCCTAGCGGGAGGGCCGAACAATGAGCAGTTCTTC. Filled out from reference TRBV11-3 and TRBJ2-1, the complete variable domain reads EAGVVQSPRYKIIEKKQPVAFWCNPISGHNTLYWYLQNLGQGPELLIRYENEEAVDDSQLPKDRFSAERLKGVDSTLKIQPAELGDSAVYLCASSSLAGGPNNEQFFGPGTRLTVL.

This clonotype was recorded many times. The rearrangement joins TRBV9 to TRBJ2-1; 9 bases fit TRBD2. The CDR3 totals 18 residues. Germline V gene sequence: CDR1 SGDLS, CDR2 YYNGEE. V dropped 0 bases and J dropped 9; count of bases not matched to a gene: 16. CDR3 region: CASSVEEFGSGSAGEQFF. For the CDR3, the DNA is TGTGCCAGCAGCGTAGAGGAGTTTGGTAGCGGGAGCGCGGGTGAGCAGTTCTTC. Looking up the rest from reference TRBV9 and TRBJ2-1 gives the full variable domain: DSGVTQTPKHLITATGQRVTLRCSPRSGDLSVYWYQQSLDQGLQFLIQYYNGEERAKGNILERFSAQQFPDLHSELNLSSLELGDSALYFCASSVEEFGSGSAGEQFFGPGTRLTVL.

This clonotype has more than one count but fewer than ten. The V call is TRBV27, the J call TRBJ1-1, with a possible D match to TRBD1 (6 bases). CDR1 and CDR2 (germline): MNHEY, SMNVEV (reference sequence). Trimming took 5 bases from V and 10 from J, leaving 14 bases between them. This CDR3 contains 12 residues. The DNA for the CDR3 is TGTGCCAGCAGTCCGGGGGGGCAGGTAGCTTTCTTT. It specifies CASSPGGQVAFF.

V gene TRBV20-1 combines with J gene TRBJ2-5, with TRBD1 as a possible D gene (6 bases). This CDR3 has 12 amino acids. CDR1 DFQATT and CDR2 SNEGSKA come from the germline V gene (reference sequence). CDR3 sequence reads: CTRGDTQETQYF. Here the CDR3 DNA reads TGCACACGAGGGGACACCCAAGAGACCCAGTACTTC.

The table lists this clonotype with a few counts. The V gene is TRBV12-3 or TRBV12-4, the J gene TRBJ2-1, with TRBD2 as a possible D gene (5 bases). The CDR3 contains 19 residues. With 4 bases removed from V and 8 bases from J, the gap between germline ends came to 30 bases. The CDR3 bases are TGTGCCAGCAGTTCCAGCTTTTTTTCGGGAATTGTTTTCAGTCATGAGCAGTTCTTC. Amino acids: CASSSSFFSGIVFSHEQFF.

The table lists this clonotype with a few counts. This rearrangement joins TRBV6-2 or TRBV6-3 to TRBJ1-3; D ambiguous. Germline CDR1 and CDR2: MNHEY and SVGEGT. Trimming pared 8 bases from V and 0 bases from J, leaving 14 bases between. The CDR3 sequence is 15 residues long. The CDR3 region is CASYVPRSSGNTIYF. CDR3 bases: TGTGCCAGCTACGTCCCCAGGAGCTCTGGAAACACCATATATTTT.

This clonotype was seen many times. The chain has TRBV12-3 or TRBV12-4 and TRBJ2-2; 8 bases align to TRBD1. The CDR3 runs to 15 residues. J lost 5 bases, V lost 4 bases, and 6 bases had no gene match. The chain's CDR3 is CASSYSGGRTGELFF. CDR3 DNA sequence: TGTGCCAGCAGTTACTCAGGGGGCCGGACCGGGGAGCTGTTTTTT.

This clonotype was detected only a few times. The rearrangement joins TRBV6-5 to TRBJ2-2; 8 nucleotides match TRBD1. V dropped 2 bases and J dropped 2; count of bases not matched to a gene: 4. The germline gives CDR1 MNHEY, CDR2 SVGAGI. The CDR3 totals 16 residues. CDR3 region: CASSYGTGRNTGELFF. In nucleotides, the CDR3 is TGTGCCAGCAGTTACGGGACAGGAAGAAACACCGGGGAGCTGTTTTTT.

DNA of the CDR3: TGTGCCAGCAGCTCACCCGACAGGGGGCGATGGGGCTACACCTTC. Amino acid sequence: CASSSPDRGRWGYTF. The chain is built from TRBV6-2 or TRBV6-3 and TRBJ1-2; 10 bases match TRBD1. V trimming: 6 bases; J trimming: 8 bases; junction bases outside the gene matches: 12. CDR3 size: 15 residues. CDR1 is MNHEY and CDR2 is SVGEGT in the germline V gene.

This clonotype was seen repeatedly, ten times or more. This rearrangement joins TRBV24-1 to TRBJ2-5, with D perhaps given as TRBD1 or TRBD2 (6 bases each). Germline V gene data show CDR1 as KGHDR and CDR2 as SFDVKD. Trimming cost V 1 base and J 4 bases, with 12 bases left between them. The CDR3 runs to 15 residues. CDR3 in DNA: TGTGCCACCAGTGATTTCGGCAGGGGAGGAGAGACCCAGTACTTC. Translation: CATSDFGRGGETQYF.

A few counts support this clonotype. The gene calls are TRBV7-9 and TRBJ2-5; D remains ambiguous. The CDR3 consists of 13 residues. Germline assignment: CDR1 SEHNR and CDR2 FQNEAQ (reference sequence). Trimming left V 4 bases short and J 7 bases short, with 13 bases between. In DNA, the CDR3 is TGTGCCAGCAGCTCAAGGACGTCGGGGACCCAGTACTTC. This gives the protein CASSSRTSGTQYF.

V gene TRBV6-1 combines with J gene TRBJ2-1; TRBD2 might be the D (6 bases). V gave up 6 bases and J gave up 7 bases, with 19 bases separating them. The CDR3 runs 15 residues. Germline V gives CDR1 MNHNS, CDR2 SASEGT. In DNA, the CDR3 is TGTGCCAGCAGCGTACCGGACTATACCGCGAATGAGCAGTTCTTC. Translating it yields CASSVPDYTANEQFF.

The genes are TRBV4-2 and TRBJ1-2, with no clear D. This CDR3 has 13 residues. The V gene lost 5 bases and the J gene lost 3 bases, with 10 bases spanning the gap. Germline lookup yields CDR1 LGHNA and CDR2 YNFKEQ. The CDR3: CASSRREYYGYTF. CDR3 DNA sequence: TGTGCCAGCAGCAGGCGGGAGTACTATGGCTACACCTTC.

This clonotype has more than one count but fewer than ten. The chain uses TRBV12-3 or TRBV12-4 and TRBJ2-2; 10 bases align to TRBD1. Trimming at V came to 4 bases and at J to 10 bases, leaving 15 bases not matched to a gene. This CDR3 spans 17 amino acids. CDR3: CASSSRAAGTGVEELFF. The CDR3 DNA is TGTGCCAGCAGTTCTAGGGCAGCGGGGACAGGGGTTGAGGAGCTGTTTTTT.

This clonotype has more than one count but fewer than ten. The genes are TRBV12-3 or TRBV12-4 and TRBJ1-2, with 10 bases matching TRBD1. Trimming at V came to 2 bases and at J to 5 bases, leaving 8 bases not matched to a gene. This CDR3 comprises 16 residues. The CDR3 region has the DNA TGTGCCAGCAGTTTAAGGACAGGGGGAACCTCTTATGGCTACACCTTC. Encoded protein: CASSLRTGGTSYGYTF.

Points on this clonotype: One base away lies a much larger clone, so this may be a sequencing read error. This chain uses TRBV19 with TRBJ2-7; D is unclear. The CDR3 has 13 amino acids. CDR1 and CDR2 from the germline V gene are LNHDA and SQIVND (reference sequence). Trimming removed 3 bases at V and 6 bases at J, with 12 bases between. CDR3 nucleotides: TGTGCCAGTAGTATGAGAGTAGGTCCCGAGCAGTACTTC. This gives the protein CASSMRVGPEQYF.

The chain recombines TRBV6-5 with TRBJ1-1; tentatively, D is TRBD1 (5 bases). Germline V lookup: CDR1 MNHEY, CDR2 SVGAGI. The length of the CDR3 is 15 residues. Deletions cut 0 bases from V and 1 base from J, with 9 bases between. In DNA form, the CDR3 reads TGTGCCAGCAGTTACTCGGTGGACAAGAACACTGAAGCTTTCTTT. Translating gives CASSYSVDKNTEAFF.

V usage is TRBV12-3 or TRBV12-4 and J usage is TRBJ2-1, with 9 bases identical to TRBD1. CDR3 length: 14 residues. V trimming: 7 bases; J trimming: 9 bases; junction bases outside the gene matches: 10. The CDR3 nucleotides are TGTGCCAGCACCGACAGACAGGGGGTCTTTGAGCAGTTCTTC. Residues: CASTDRQGVFEQFF.

The chain uses TRBV12-3 or TRBV12-4 and TRBJ2-2, with a possible D match to TRBD1 (6 bases). Deletions cut 3 bases from V and 5 bases from J, with 13 bases between. This CDR3 has 15 amino acids. The DNA of the CDR3 is TGTGCCAGCAGTTTGGGGGCCCATACGACCGGGGAGCTGTTTTTT. Translated, it gives CASSLGAHTTGELFF.